This T cell receptor (beta chain) was sequenced in a study of PD-L1 blockade in urothelial cancer. Study-level information: Anywhere from 0 to 3 prior chemotherapy regimens had been received by patients. Analyzed time points were 3 weeks (second dose) and 6 weeks after therapy began.

The time point denotes: peripheral blood 6 weeks after treatment start. Patients were living with locally advanced or metastatic urothelial carcinoma. Profiled with immunoSEQ multiplex PCR; TCRdb holds only in-frame clones, not every one. The repertoire has some 120,000 clones, less than 95% of them found once; the top ten carry less than 5%. The germline gives CDR1 LGHNA, CDR2 YNFKEQ. CDR3 length equals 13 residues. V lost 4 bases to trimming and J lost 7 bases, with 13 bases between them. The receptor was derived from a man in his sixties with urothelial cancer. Sequences were derived from PBMCs, sampled around atezolizumab (anti-PD-L1) treatment. The chain links TRBV4-2 to TRBJ2-5; D might be TRBD2 (5 bases). The CDR3, as DNA: TGTGCCAGCAGCCCACGGACCCGGGGGACCCAGTACTTC. Translating gives CASSPRTRGTQYF.